This T cell receptor beta chain was identified during a study of beta chain features in type 1 diabetes. V dropped 1 base and J dropped 6; count of bases not matched to a gene: 7. Per the germline V gene, CDR1 is MGHDK and CDR2 is SYGVNS. This CDR3 has 16 residues. Sort purity for all populations was recorded as exceeding 98%. Study-level points and caveats: In the patient group, naive, central memory and Treg TCRB repertoires seemed more alike than in the healthy donor group. cDNA-based sequencing might over-represent cells highly expressing TCR. The study found moderately but significantly shorter TCRB CDR3s in all four CD4+ subsets of Type 1 diabetes patients.

Every isolated RNA sample was fully reverse transcribed, so sequencing captured expressed TCRB transcripts. TCRdb's table, derived via immunoSEQ multiplex PCR, lists solely in-frame clones and lacks some. This sample has roughly 350,000 clones, with 11% found just once. A few counts support this clone. The antigen remains unidentified. V and J are TRBV25-1 and TRBJ2-1, with TRBD2 matching 9 bases. The TCR originated in a woman aged 25 to 39 in good health. The sample was naive CD4+ T cells from blood. CDR3 nucleotide sequence: TGTGCCAGCAGTGAATTGGGCGGGAGGGTCGGCAATGAGCAGTTCTTC. Its protein product is CASSELGGRVGNEQFF.